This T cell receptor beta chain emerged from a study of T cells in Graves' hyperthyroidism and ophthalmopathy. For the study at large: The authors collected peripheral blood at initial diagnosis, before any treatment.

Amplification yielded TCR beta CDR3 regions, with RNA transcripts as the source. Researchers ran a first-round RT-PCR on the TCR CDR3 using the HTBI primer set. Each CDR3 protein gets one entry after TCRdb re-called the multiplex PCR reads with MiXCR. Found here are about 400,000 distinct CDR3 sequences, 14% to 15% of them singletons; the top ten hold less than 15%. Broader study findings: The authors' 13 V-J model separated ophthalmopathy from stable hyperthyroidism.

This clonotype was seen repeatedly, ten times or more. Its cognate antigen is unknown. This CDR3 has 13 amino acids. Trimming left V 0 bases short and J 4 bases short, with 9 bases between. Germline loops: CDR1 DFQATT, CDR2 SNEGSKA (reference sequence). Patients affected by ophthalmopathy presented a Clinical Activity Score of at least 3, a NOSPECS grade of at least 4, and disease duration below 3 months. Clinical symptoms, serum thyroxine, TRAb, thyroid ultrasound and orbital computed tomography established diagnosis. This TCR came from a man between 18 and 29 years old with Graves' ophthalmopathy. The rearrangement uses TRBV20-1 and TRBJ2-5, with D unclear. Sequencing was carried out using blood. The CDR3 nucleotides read TGCAGTGCTAGAGAAGGAGTTATAGAGACCCAGTACTTC. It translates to CSAREGVIETQYF.